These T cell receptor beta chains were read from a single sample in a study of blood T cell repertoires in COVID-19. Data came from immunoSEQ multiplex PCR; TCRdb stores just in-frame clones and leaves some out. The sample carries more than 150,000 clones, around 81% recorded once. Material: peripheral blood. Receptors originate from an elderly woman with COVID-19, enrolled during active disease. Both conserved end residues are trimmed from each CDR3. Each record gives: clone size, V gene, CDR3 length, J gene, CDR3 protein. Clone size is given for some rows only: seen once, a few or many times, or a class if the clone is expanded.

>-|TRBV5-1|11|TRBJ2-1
ASSLRTDGWQF
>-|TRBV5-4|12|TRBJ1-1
ASSLDRGRTEAF
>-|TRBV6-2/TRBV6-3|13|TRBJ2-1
ASRPGAASYNEQF
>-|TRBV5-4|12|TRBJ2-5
ASSLEAGQETQY
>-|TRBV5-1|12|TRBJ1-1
ASTAGGFNTEAF
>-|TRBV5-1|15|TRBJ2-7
ASSPILTRTSGDEQY
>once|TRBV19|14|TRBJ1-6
ASSNDRDRLNSPLH
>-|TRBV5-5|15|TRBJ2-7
ASSEDVRTSGTYEQY
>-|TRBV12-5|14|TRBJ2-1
ASGRKRESSYNEQF
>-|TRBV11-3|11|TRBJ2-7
ASSPQGSYEQY
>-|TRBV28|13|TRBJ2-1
ASSPLAGGYNEQF
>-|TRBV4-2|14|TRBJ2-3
ASSQVLTDFTDTQY
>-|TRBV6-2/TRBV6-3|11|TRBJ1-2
ASSYTTVYGYT
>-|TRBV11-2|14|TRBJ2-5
ASSLTSGGLQETQY
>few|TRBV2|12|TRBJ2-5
ASSEGRGGETQY
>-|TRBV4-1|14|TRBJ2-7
ASSHHFGKSSYEQY
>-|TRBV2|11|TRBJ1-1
AIVLQGFTEAF
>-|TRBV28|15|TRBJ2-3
ASSGGGTSGLTDTQY
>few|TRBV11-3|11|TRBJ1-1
ASSLDRLTEAF
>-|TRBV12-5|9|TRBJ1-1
ASGPVNTAF
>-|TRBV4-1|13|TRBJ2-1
ASSQVTSSYNEQF
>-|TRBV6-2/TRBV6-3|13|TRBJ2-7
ASSYGPGYTYEQY
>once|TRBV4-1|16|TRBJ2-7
ASSQDTSGSPGSYEQY
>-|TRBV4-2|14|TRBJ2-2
ASSQDLRGPTGELF
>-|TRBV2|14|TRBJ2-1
ASSELGDRGYNEQF
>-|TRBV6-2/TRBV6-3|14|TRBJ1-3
ASSQPDRGRGNTIY
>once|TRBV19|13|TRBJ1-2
ASSLSFQGHTGYT
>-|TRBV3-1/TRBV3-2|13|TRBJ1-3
ASSRRQGDGNTIY
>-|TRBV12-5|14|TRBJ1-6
ASGFLLSSYNSPLH
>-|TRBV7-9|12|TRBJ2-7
ASSLGDRPYEQY
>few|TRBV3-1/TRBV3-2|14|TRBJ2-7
ASSHTGGRAGYEQY
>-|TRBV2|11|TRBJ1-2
ASSEGGGFGYT
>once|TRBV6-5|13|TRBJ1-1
ASRAPGGENTEAF
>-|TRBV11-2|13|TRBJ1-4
ASSRLQGKGEKLF
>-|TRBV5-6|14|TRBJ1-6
ASSSGQSNYNSPLH
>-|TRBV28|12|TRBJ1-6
ASSFDQGYSPLH
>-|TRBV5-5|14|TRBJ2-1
ASSGSDRGSYNEQF
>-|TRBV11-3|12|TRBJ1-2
ASSLTGQGGGYT
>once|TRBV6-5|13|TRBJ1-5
ASSPGLYSNQPQH
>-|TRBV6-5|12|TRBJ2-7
ASIITGGSYEQY
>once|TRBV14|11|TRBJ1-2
ASRKGQGGGYT
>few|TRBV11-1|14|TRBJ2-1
ASSKDRGAGGNEQF
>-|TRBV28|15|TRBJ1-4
ATSTGTGVFGNEKLF